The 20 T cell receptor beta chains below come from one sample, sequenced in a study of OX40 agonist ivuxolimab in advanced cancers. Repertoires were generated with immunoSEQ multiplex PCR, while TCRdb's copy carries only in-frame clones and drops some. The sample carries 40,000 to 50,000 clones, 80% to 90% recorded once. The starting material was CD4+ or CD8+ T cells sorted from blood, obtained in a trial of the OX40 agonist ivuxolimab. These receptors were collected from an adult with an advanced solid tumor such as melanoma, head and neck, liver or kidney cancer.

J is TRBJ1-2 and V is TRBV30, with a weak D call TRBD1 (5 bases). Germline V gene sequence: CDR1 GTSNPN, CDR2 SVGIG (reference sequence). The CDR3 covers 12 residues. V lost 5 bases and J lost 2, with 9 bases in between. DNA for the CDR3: TGTGCCTGGCGGGGACTGAACTATGGCTACACCTTC. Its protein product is CAWRGLNYGYTF.

In DNA, the CDR3 is TGTGCCAGCAGCCAAGGGAAAGCAGGGGATGGCTACACCTTC. It encodes CASSQGKAGDGYTF. This rearrangement joins TRBV4-2 to TRBJ1-2; D perhaps matches TRBD1 (6 bases). V was trimmed by 1 base and J by 6 bases, leaving 12 bases between them. Germline values: CDR1 LGHNA, CDR2 YNFKEQ. This CDR3 spans 14 amino acids.

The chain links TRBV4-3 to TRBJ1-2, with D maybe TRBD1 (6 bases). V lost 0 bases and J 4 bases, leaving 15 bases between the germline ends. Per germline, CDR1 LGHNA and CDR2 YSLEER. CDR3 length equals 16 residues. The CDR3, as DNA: TGCGCCAGCAGCCAAGAAACAGGGTTGTACAGCTATGGCTACACCTTC. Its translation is CASSQETGLYSYGYTF.

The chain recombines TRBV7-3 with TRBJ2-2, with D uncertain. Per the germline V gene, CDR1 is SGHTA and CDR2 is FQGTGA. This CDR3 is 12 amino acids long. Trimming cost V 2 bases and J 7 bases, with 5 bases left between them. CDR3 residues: CASSLSGGELFF. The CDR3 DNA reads TGTGCCAGCAGCTTATCGGGCGGGGAGCTGTTTTTT.

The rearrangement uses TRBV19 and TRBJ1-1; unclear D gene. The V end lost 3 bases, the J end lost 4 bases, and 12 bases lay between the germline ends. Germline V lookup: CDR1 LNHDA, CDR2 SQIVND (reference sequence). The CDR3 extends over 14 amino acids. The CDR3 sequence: CASSMMGLATEAFF. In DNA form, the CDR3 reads TGTGCCAGTAGTATGATGGGGTTAGCCACTGAAGCTTTCTTT.

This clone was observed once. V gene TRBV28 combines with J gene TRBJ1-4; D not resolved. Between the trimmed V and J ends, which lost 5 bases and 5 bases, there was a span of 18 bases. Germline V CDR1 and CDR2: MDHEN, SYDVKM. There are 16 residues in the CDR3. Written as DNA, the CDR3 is TGTGCCAGCAGTATCAAATTTGGACTCGTGAATGAAAAACTGTTTTTT. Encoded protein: CASSIKFGLVNEKLFF. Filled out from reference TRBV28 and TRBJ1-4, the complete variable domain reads DVKVTQSSRYLVKRTGEKVFLECVQDMDHENMFWYRQDPGLGLRLIYFSYDVKMKEKGDIPEGYSVSREKKERFSLILESASTNQTSMYLCASSIKFGLVNEKLFFGSGTQLSVL.

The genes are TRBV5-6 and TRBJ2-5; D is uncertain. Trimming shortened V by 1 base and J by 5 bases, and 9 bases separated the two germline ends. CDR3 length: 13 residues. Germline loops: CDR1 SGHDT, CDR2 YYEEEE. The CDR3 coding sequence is TGTGCCAGCAGCTTGAGGTCCGGGGAGACCCAGTACTTC. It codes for CASSLRSGETQYF.

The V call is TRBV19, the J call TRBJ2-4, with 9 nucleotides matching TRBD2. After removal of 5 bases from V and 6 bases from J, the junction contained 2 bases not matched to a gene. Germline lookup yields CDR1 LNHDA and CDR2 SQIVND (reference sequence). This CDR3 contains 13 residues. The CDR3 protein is CASSGGGANIQYF. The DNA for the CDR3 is TGTGCCAGTAGTGGCGGGGGGGCAAACATTCAGTACTTC.

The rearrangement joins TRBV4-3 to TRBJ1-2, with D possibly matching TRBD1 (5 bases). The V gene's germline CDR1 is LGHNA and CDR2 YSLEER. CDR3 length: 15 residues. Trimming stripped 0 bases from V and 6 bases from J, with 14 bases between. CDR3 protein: CASSQDIEGFHGYTF. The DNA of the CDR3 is TGCGCCAGCAGCCAAGATATTGAGGGGTTTCATGGCTACACCTTC.

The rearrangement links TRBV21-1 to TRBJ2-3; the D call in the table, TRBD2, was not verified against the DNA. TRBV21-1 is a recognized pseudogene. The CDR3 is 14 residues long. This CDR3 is CASSKVASNDTQYF. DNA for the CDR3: TGTGCCAGCAGCAAAGTAGCTAGCAATGATACGCAGTATTTT.

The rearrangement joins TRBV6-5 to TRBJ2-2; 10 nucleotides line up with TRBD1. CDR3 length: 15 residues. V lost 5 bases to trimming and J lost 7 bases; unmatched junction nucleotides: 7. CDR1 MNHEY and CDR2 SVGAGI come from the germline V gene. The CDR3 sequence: CASSHWTGGDGELFF. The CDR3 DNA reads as TGTGCCAGCAGTCACTGGACAGGGGGAGACGGGGAGCTGTTTTTT.

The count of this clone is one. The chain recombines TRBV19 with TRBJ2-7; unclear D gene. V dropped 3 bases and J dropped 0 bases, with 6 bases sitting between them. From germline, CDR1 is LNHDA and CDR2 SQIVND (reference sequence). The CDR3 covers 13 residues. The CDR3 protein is CASSIIGSYEQYF. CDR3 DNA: TGTGCCAGTAGTATTATCGGCTCCTACGAGCAGTACTTC.

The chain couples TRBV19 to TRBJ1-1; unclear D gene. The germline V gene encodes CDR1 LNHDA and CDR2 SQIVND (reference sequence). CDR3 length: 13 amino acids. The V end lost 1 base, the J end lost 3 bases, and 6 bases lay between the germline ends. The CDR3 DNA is TGTGCCAGTAGTATAGCCGAGGACACTGAAGCTTTCTTT. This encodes CASSIAEDTEAFF.

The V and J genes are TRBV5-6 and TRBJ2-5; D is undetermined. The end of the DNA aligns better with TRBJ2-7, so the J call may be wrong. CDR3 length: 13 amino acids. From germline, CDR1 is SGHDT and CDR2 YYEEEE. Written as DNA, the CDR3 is TGTGCCAGCAGCTTCCAGAGCTCCTACGAGCAGTACTTC. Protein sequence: CASSFQSSYEQYF.

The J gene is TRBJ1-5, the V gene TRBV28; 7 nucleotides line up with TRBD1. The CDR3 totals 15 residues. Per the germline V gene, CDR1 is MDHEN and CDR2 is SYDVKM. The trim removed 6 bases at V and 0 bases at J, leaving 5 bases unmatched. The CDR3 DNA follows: TGTGCCAGCAGAGAACAGGGGAATAGCAATCAGCCCCAGCATTTT. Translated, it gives CASREQGNSNQPQHF.

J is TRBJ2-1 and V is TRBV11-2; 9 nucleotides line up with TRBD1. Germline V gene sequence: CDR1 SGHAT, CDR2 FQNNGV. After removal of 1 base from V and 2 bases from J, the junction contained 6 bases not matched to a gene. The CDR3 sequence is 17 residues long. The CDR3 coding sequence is TGTGCCAGCAGCTTAGCTACCGGGACAGGGACCTACAATGAGCAGTTCTTC. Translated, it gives CASSLATGTGTYNEQFF.

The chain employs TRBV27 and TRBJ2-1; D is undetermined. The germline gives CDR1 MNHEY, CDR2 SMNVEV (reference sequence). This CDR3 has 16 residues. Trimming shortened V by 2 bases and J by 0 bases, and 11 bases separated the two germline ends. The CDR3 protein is CASSLLLTSSYNEQFF. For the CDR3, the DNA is TGTGCCAGCAGTTTACTCCTGACGAGCTCCTACAATGAGCAGTTCTTC.

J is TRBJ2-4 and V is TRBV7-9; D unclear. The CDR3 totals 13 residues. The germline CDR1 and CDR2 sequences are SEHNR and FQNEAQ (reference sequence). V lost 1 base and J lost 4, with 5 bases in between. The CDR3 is CASSLDMKNIQYF. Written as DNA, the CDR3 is TGTGCCAGCAGCTTAGACATGAAAAACATTCAGTACTTC.

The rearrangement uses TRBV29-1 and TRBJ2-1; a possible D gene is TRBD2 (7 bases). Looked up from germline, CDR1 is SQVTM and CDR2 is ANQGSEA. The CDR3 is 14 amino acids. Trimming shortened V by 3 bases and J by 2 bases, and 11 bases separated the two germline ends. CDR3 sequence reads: CSVESGGPYNEQFF. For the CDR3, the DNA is TGCAGCGTTGAGTCCGGGGGGCCCTACAATGAGCAGTTCTTC.

The CDR3 sequence: CASSEGAGGRTEAFF. The CDR3 nucleotides are TGTGCCAGCAGTGAGGGGGCAGGGGGCCGGACTGAAGCTTTCTTT. The chain is built from TRBV2 and TRBJ1-1; 8 bases map to TRBD1. The CDR3 covers 15 residues. The V gene's germline CDR1 is SNHLY and CDR2 FYNNEI. V lost 3 bases to trimming and J lost 5 bases; unmatched junction nucleotides: 8.